This T cell receptor (beta chain) appears in the sequencing data of a study of PD-L1 blockade in urothelial cancer. Study summary: A median approximately 150,000 T cells were found in blood samples.

Sequencing used immunoSEQ multiplex PCR; TCRdb keeps in-frame clones, though not all of them. The sample lists roughly 32,000 clones; 89% were seen once. As to time point: peripheral blood 6 weeks after treatment start. Per the germline V gene, CDR1 is SEHNR and CDR2 is FQNEAQ (reference sequence). Between the trimmed V and J ends, which lost 1 base and 5 bases, there was a span of 5 bases. The CDR3 has 12 amino acids. This clone appeared a few times. This sequence originates from a man aged 80 or over with urothelial cancer. Specimen: PBMCs, collected around atezolizumab (anti-PD-L1) treatment. The chain uses TRBV7-9 and TRBJ1-2; no firm D call. As DNA, the CDR3 is TGTGCCAGCAGCTTAGGAGTGTATGGCTACACCTTC. Residues: CASSLGVYGYTF.